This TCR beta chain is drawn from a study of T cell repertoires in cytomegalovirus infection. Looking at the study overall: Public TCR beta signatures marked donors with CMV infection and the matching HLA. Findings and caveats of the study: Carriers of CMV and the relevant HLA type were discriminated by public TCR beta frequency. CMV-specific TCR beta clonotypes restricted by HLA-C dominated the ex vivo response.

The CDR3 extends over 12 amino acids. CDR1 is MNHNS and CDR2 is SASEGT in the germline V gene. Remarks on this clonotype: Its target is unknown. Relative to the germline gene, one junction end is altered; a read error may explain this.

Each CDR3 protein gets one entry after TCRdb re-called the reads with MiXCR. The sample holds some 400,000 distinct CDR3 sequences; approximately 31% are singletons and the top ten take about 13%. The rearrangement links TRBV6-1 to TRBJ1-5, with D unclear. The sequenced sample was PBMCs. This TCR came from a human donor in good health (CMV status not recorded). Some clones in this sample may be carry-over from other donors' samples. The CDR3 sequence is CASSEIVQPPHF. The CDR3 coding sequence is TGTGCCAGCAGCGAAATTGTTCAGCCCCCGCATTTT.